This T cell receptor beta chain stems from a study of blood T cell repertoires in COVID-19. Study context: COVID-19 samples collected from the United States, Italy and Spain covered acute and convalescent phases.

The CDR3 runs to 15 residues. CDR1 and CDR2 from the germline V gene are MGHDK and SYGVNS. J was trimmed by 0 bases and V by 8 bases; bases with no gene match: 7. In the study's own analysis: Reference gene primer amplification gave nucleated cell count estimates. Using immunoSEQ multiplex PCR, the repertoire was profiled, and TCRdb retains in-frame clones only, with some absent. V and J calls and clone size are as listed in that table; D and trimming were resolved from the DNA. Of fewer than 700,000 clones listed, around 90% are singletons. Sequences were obtained from peripheral blood. This receptor was taken from a woman in her forties or fifties with COVID-19, enrolled during active disease. The chain combines TRBV25-1 with TRBJ1-1; TRBD1 aligns across 9 bases. The CDR3 DNA reads TGTGCCAGCCCCCGGGACAGGGATCTGAACACTGAAGCTTTCTTT. Its protein is CASPRDRDLNTEAFF. Full variable domain (missing parts from reference TRBV25-1 and TRBJ1-1): EADIYQTPRYLVIGTGKKITLECSQTMGHDKMYWYQQDPGMELHLIHYSYGVNSTEKGDLSSESTVSRIRTEHFPLTLESARPSHTSQYLCASPRDRDLNTEAFFGQGTRLTVV.